This is a list of T cell receptor beta chains from one sample in a study of blood T cell repertoires in COVID-19. Profiling relied on immunoSEQ multiplex PCR, and the TCRdb table lists in-frame clones only, not all of them. The table shows roughly 96,000 clones, with approximately 81% occurring only once. Sequencing was performed on peripheral blood. Receptors were obtained from a man aged 60 to 69 with acute or convalescent COVID-19. The CDR3 runs from the conserved cysteine through the conserved F or W. The D gene is left open where the match is weak. Some rows have no size entry. The others give once, few or many, or a class for an expanded clone.

v_call	d_call	j_call	clone_size	cdr3_nt	cdr3_aa
TRBV7-9	TRBD1	TRBJ1-2	-	TGTGCCAGCACCGCGACAGGGGTCAATGGCTACACCTTC	CASTATGVNGYTF
TRBV19	TRBD2	TRBJ2-5	-	TGTGCCAGTAGTATCGGGACTAGCGGGCAAGAGACCCAGTACTTC	CASSIGTSGQETQYF
TRBV5-1	TRBD1	TRBJ2-3	-	TGCGCCAGCAGCCCGGGACAGGGGGCGAACACAGATACGCAGTATTTT	CASSPGQGANTDTQYF
TRBV2	TRBD1	TRBJ1-1	-	TGTGCCAGCAGTGACCTGACAGGGGGCATCACTGAAGCTTTCTTT	CASSDLTGGITEAFF
TRBV19	TRBD1	TRBJ2-1	-	TGTGCCAGTAGTATGAGAGACAGGGAACGTAGGTCGGAGCAGTTCTTC	CASSMRDRERRSEQFF
TRBV11-2	-	TRBJ2-5	-	TGTGCCAGCAGCTTATCACTTTCGGAAGAGACCCAGTACTTC	CASSLSLSEETQYF
TRBV18	-	TRBJ1-1	-	TGTGCCAGCTCACGGGGGGAAACTGAAGCTTTCTTT	CASSRGETEAFF
TRBV10-1	TRBD2	TRBJ2-2	-	TGCGCCAGCAGTGTCGCTAGCGGGAGGCCAAACACCGGGGAGCTGTTTTTT	CASSVASGRPNTGELFF
TRBV27	-	TRBJ2-7	-	TGTGCCAGCAGTTTATCAATAAGTGGGGCATACGAGCAGTACTTC	CASSLSISGAYEQYF
TRBV19	-	TRBJ1-2	-	TGTGCCAGTAGGATCGACAGTCTCTATGGCTACACCTTC	CASRIDSLYGYTF
TRBV19	-	TRBJ1-1	-	TGTGCCAGTAAGGTTGGAGAGAACACTGAAGCTTTCTTT	CASKVGENTEAFF
TRBV5-4	-	TRBJ1-2	-	TGTGCCAGCAGCTCGCCTACAGGGAACTATGGCTACACCTTC	CASSSPTGNYGYTF
TRBV24-1	-	TRBJ2-2	-	TGTGCCACCGGAGACAGGGAGGACGGGGAGCTGTTTTTT	CATGDREDGELFF
TRBV4-1	-	TRBJ2-1	-	TGCGCCAGCAGCCAGAGGGACACTTTCTCCTACAATGAGCAGTTCTTC	CASSQRDTFSYNEQFF
TRBV4-2	-	TRBJ1-4	-	TGTGCCAGCAGCCAAGACGGGGAAACTAATGAAAAACTGTTTTTT	CASSQDGETNEKLFF
TRBV6-5	TRBD2	TRBJ2-5	-	TGTGCCAGCCAGTGGGGGGGTCAAGAGACCCAGTACTTC	CASQWGGQETQYF
TRBV29-1	TRBD1	TRBJ2-5	few	TGCAGCGTTGCTAGGATGGCAGGGGGAGAGACCCAGTACTTC	CSVARMAGGETQYF
TRBV24-1	TRBD1	TRBJ1-2	-	TGTGCCACCAGTGATTCAAGGGGGCGCGACTATGGCTACACCTTC	CATSDSRGRDYGYTF
TRBV19	TRBD1	TRBJ1-1	-	TGTGCCAGTAGTATAATAACAGGGGGGAACACTGAAGCTTTCTTT	CASSIITGGNTEAFF
TRBV27	TRBD1	TRBJ1-1	-	TGTGCCAGCAGTCGATCGGACAGGGCGAACACTGAAGCTTTCTTT	CASSRSDRANTEAFF
TRBV9	-	TRBJ2-7	-	TGTGCCAGCAGCGTAGAGGGGGGGCGCGAGCAGTACTTC	CASSVEGGREQYF
TRBV29-1	TRBD1	TRBJ1-1	few	TGCAGCGCTGGGACAGGGGATGGAGGCACTGAAGCTTTCTTT	CSAGTGDGGTEAFF
TRBV30	-	TRBJ1-2	-	TGTGCCTGGAGCCCAAACCGGTTCTATGGCTACACCTTC	CAWSPNRFYGYTF
TRBV19	-	TRBJ1-1	-	TGTGCCAGTAGTACCGGTGGGCTGATGAACACTGAAGCTTTCTTT	CASSTGGLMNTEAFF
TRBV7-2	TRBD1	TRBJ1-3	-	TGTGCCAGCAGCTTGTCAGGGGGCGCTTCCGGAAACACCATATATTTT	CASSLSGGASGNTIYF
TRBV6-1	TRBD1	TRBJ2-1	-	TGTGCCAGCAACCCGACAGGGGCCTACAATGAGCAGTTCTTC	CASNPTGAYNEQFF
TRBV27	-	TRBJ1-4	-	TGTGCCAGCAGTTTTAGCGCGCAGGGGCGTGAAAAACTGTTTTTT	CASSFSAQGREKLFF
TRBV12-3/TRBV12-4	-	TRBJ2-7	-	TGTGCCAGCAGCCCAAGGGGCTCCTACGAGCAGTACTTC	CASSPRGSYEQYF
TRBV9	-	TRBJ1-3	-	TGTGCCAGCAGCGTAGGTTCGGTCTCTGGAAACACCATATATTTT	CASSVGSVSGNTIYF
TRBV5-4	TRBD1	TRBJ2-3	-	TGTGCCAGCAGCTTCGAGGACAGGGGTCGGGATACGCAGTATTTT	CASSFEDRGRDTQYF
TRBV5-4	-	TRBJ1-2	-	TGTGCCAGCAGCGGCCAAGGGAGCTATGGCTACACCTTC	CASSGQGSYGYTF
TRBV11-3	-	TRBJ1-1	-	TGTGCCAGCAGCTGGCAGGGGTTAGGCACTGAAGCTTTCTTT	CASSWQGLGTEAFF
TRBV5-6	TRBD1	TRBJ1-6	-	TGTGCCAGCAGCTTGCAGGGGGCGGGTTCACCCCTCCACTTT	CASSLQGAGSPLHF